The next 10 T cell receptor beta chains were all read from a single sample in a study of blood T cell repertoires in COVID-19. Generated by immunoSEQ multiplex PCR, the TCRdb table keeps only in-frame clones and is missing some. Of 200,000 or so clones in the sample, about 87% are singletons; the top ten hold around 2.7%. Sequenced sample: PBMCs or T cells enriched from blood (not recorded which). The receptors come from a woman in her twenties or thirties who had recovered from COVID-19.

The V and J genes are TRBV5-4 and TRBJ2-1; TRBD1 matches 10 bases. V was clipped by 4 bases and J by 7 bases; unmatched bases: 5. CDR3 length: 14 amino acids. Germline V CDR1 and CDR2: SGHNT, YYREEE (reference sequence). The CDR3 loop reads CASSPDRGQNEQFF. The CDR3 region has the DNA TGTGCCAGCAGCCCAGACAGGGGGCAAAATGAGCAGTTCTTC.

This CDR3 is CASSSLTDMNTEAFF. The DNA of the CDR3 is TGTGCCAGCAGCTCCCTGACTGATATGAACACTGAAGCTTTCTTT. V and J are TRBV9 and TRBJ1-1; D uncertain. V shed 4 bases and J shed 0 bases, with 13 bases lying between them. Germline V gene lookup returns CDR1 SGDLS and CDR2 YYNGEE. The length of the CDR3 is 15 residues.

The chain combines TRBV7-2 with TRBJ2-1; 9 bases are a match to TRBD1. Germline CDR1 reads SGHTA; CDR2 reads FQGNSA. The CDR3 is 15 residues long. V was clipped by 5 bases and J by 5 bases; unmatched bases: 7. CDR3 sequence reads: CASSDSGQGDNEQFF. The CDR3 bases are TGTGCCAGCAGCGACTCGGGACAGGGAGACAATGAGCAGTTCTTC.

V gene TRBV18 combines with J gene TRBJ1-2; no reliable D call. Germline V gene sequence: CDR1 KGHSH, CDR2 LQKENI. The CDR3 loop spans 12 amino acids. Trimming left V 3 bases short and J 5 bases short, with 7 bases between. The CDR3 DNA reads TGTGCCAGCTCACCTGGCCAGTATGGCTACACCTTC. This translates into CASSPGQYGYTF.

The rearrangement joins TRBV19 to TRBJ2-5; D is perhaps TRBD2 (6 bases). The CDR3 is made up of 14 amino acids. Per the germline V gene, CDR1 is LNHDA and CDR2 is SQIVND (reference sequence). V lost 2 bases and J 1 base, leaving 8 bases between the germline ends. DNA for the CDR3: TGTGCCAGTAGTATACCGGGACTCCAAGAGACCCAGTACTTC. This encodes CASSIPGLQETQYF. Full variable domain (missing parts from reference TRBV19 and TRBJ2-5): DGGITQSPKYLFRKEGQNVTLSCEQNLNHDAMYWYRQDPGQGLRLIYYSQIVNDFQKGDIAEGYSVSREKKESFPLTVTSAQKNPTAFYLCASSIPGLQETQYFGPGTRLLVL.

The rearrangement joins TRBV29-1 to TRBJ2-5; possible D gene TRBD1, 7 bases. The V end was cut by 7 bases, the J end by 6 bases, with 18 bases between. Germline CDR1 is SQVTM and CDR2 is ANQGSEA. The CDR3 has 13 amino acids. In DNA form, the CDR3 reads TGCAGCGCGGAAGGGGGCCTAGCGAAGACCCAGTACTTC. Protein product: CSAEGGLAKTQYF.

This chain's CDR3 is CAIKADRATNQPQHF. The DNA of the CDR3 is TGTGCCATCAAAGCGGACAGGGCTACCAATCAGCCCCAGCATTTT. The rearrangement links TRBV10-3 to TRBJ1-5, with 8 bases identical to TRBD1. Trimming at V came to 7 bases and at J to 3 bases, leaving 8 bases not matched to a gene. The CDR3 is 15 residues long. Germline V gives CDR1 ENHRY, CDR2 SYGVKD.

The chain carries TRBV20-1 and TRBJ1-6; D is unresolved. V was shortened by 6 bases and J by 16 bases, with 16 bases between the two germline ends. The CDR3 is 11 amino acids. Germline V CDR1 and CDR2: DFQATT, SNEGSKA (reference sequence). The CDR3 DNA is TGCAGTGCCGAAGCGACCGCGTCTCTCCACTTT. Residues: CSAEATASLHF.

This chain links TRBV19 with TRBJ1-2, with no clear D. This CDR3 region has 14 residues. V was shortened by 6 bases and J by 4 bases, with 15 bases between the two germline ends. In germline, CDR1 is LNHDA, CDR2 SQIVND (reference sequence). CDR3 region: CASRREASIYGYTF. The CDR3 DNA reads as TGTGCCAGTAGGAGGGAAGCGTCTATCTATGGCTACACCTTC.

This clone was observed once. CDR3: CVRSPREVYEQYF. The CDR3 DNA is TGTGTCAGAAGCCCCAGGGAGGTCTACGAGCAGTACTTC. This chain joins TRBV7-5 and TRBJ2-7; TRBD2 reflects the table's D call only, with no check against the DNA. TRBV7-5 constitutes a pseudogene. There are 13 residues in the CDR3.